These 17 T cell receptor beta chains came from one sample sequenced in a study of blood T cell repertoires in COVID-19. This table comes from immunoSEQ multiplex PCR, and its TCRdb copy is limited to in-frame clones, with some not included. The sample consists of about 110,000 clones, approximately 62% of them appearing once. Input material: peripheral blood. Every receptor here comes from a man of 80 years or more with acute or convalescent COVID-19.

The chain has TRBV18 and TRBJ1-3; weak D call: TRBD1 (6 bases). The CDR3 runs 15 residues. The germline V gene has CDR1 KGHSH and CDR2 LQKENI. Trimming left V 4 bases short and J 8 bases short, with 18 bases between. In DNA form, the CDR3 reads TGTGCCAGCTCACACTCACGGGACACGGCGCACACCATATATTTT. Protein product: CASSHSRDTAHTIYF. The complete variable domain, with remaining parts taken from reference TRBV18 and TRBJ1-3, reads NAGVMQNPRHLVRRRGQEARLRCSPMKGHSHVYWYRQLPEEGLKFMVYLQKENIIDESGMPKERFSAEFPKEGPSILRIQQVVRGDSAAYFCASSHSRDTAHTIYFGEGSWLTVV.

This chain uses TRBV6-1 with TRBJ1-4; D might be TRBD1 (6 bases). This CDR3 comprises 14 residues. V was cut by 1 base and J by 11 bases, with 14 bases left in between. CDR1 and CDR2 (germline): MNHNS, SASEGT. CDR3 region: CASSEGPGRGKLFF. CDR3 DNA: TGTGCCAGCAGTGAAGGGCCAGGGAGGGGGAAACTGTTTTTT.

The CDR3 is CASSFSGDTEAFF. The CDR3 DNA follows: TGTGCCAGCAGTTTTTCAGGGGACACTGAAGCTTTCTTT. V usage is TRBV12-3 or TRBV12-4 and J usage is TRBJ1-1; tentative D call: TRBD1 (6 bases). V was clipped by 3 bases and J by 3 bases, with 8 bases between them. The CDR3 loop spans 13 amino acids.

The CDR3, as DNA: TGTGCCACCAGTGATGTTACATCAGGAGGCTACACCTTC. Translated, it gives CATSDVTSGGYTF. This chain links TRBV24-1 with TRBJ1-2; D unclear. The CDR3 sequence is 13 residues long. Between the trimmed V and J ends, which lost 3 bases and 8 bases, there was a span of 12 bases. Looked up from germline, CDR1 is KGHDR and CDR2 is SFDVKD.

The V call is TRBV4-3, the J call TRBJ2-2, with 12 nucleotides matching TRBD1. The CDR3 covers 15 residues. Germline loops: CDR1 LGHNA, CDR2 YSLEER. The trim removed 4 bases at V and 6 bases at J, leaving 3 bases unmatched. The DNA of the CDR3 is TGCGCCAGCAGCCGAGGGACAGGGGGCTCCGGGGAGCTGTTTTTT. As protein: CASSRGTGGSGELFF.

A few counts support this clone. The CDR3 coding sequence is TGTGCCTGGAGCGGGACAGACTCTGGAAACACCATATATTTT. Protein: CAWSGTDSGNTIYF. This chain connects TRBV30 to TRBJ1-3, with TRBD1 matching over 7 bases. This CDR3 region has 14 residues. With V trimmed by 3 bases and J by 0 bases, 2 bases remained unmatched. Looked up from germline, CDR1 is GTSNPN and CDR2 is SVGIG (reference sequence).

The CDR3 reads CASSLRGIGGYTF. The CDR3 DNA sequence: TGTGCCAGCAGTTTACGAGGGATCGGTGGCTACACCTTC. V usage is TRBV27 and J usage is TRBJ1-2; the D is unclear. Germline V gene sequence: CDR1 MNHEY, CDR2 SMNVEV (reference sequence). The CDR3 loop spans 13 amino acids. V was trimmed by 2 bases and J by 7 bases, leaving 11 bases between them.

The rearrangement uses TRBV6-6 and TRBJ1-1; D is possibly TRBD1 (5 bases). Germline-derived CDR1 and CDR2 are MNHNY and SVGAGI (reference sequence). The CDR3 consists of 11 residues. V lost 8 bases to trimming and J lost 3 bases, with 7 bases between them. The CDR3 bases are TGTGCCAGCGGGGGGTACACTGAAGCTTTCTTT. Its protein product is CASGGYTEAFF.

The chain carries TRBV9 and TRBJ2-1; TRBD2 aligns across 9 bases. Germline loops: CDR1 SGDLS, CDR2 YYNGEE. The CDR3 is made up of 16 amino acids. Trimming removed 3 bases from V and 8 bases from J; junction bases left unmatched: 12. CDR3 nucleotides: TGTGCCAGCAGCGCCGCCCGGGGCGGGAGGGCCTATGAGCAGTTCTTC. Its protein product is CASSAARGGRAYEQFF.

The chain has TRBV5-1 and TRBJ1-5, with a possible D match to TRBD1 (5 bases). Trimming removed 0 bases from V and 0 bases from J, with 19 bases in between. The CDR3 runs to 19 residues. The germline gives CDR1 SGHRS, CDR2 YFSETQ. This CDR3 is CASSLDTNRPFYSNQPQHF. In nucleotides, the CDR3 is TGCGCCAGCAGCTTGGATACCAACAGGCCCTTTTATAGCAATCAGCCCCAGCATTTT.

In its sample, this clone was seen a few times. The junction does not match germline at one end; this may be a read error. V is TRBV7-6 and J is TRBJ2-7; the match to TRBD2 covers 9 bases. The germline V gene encodes CDR1 SGHVS and CDR2 FNYEAQ. The CDR3 runs 13 residues. CDR3 sequence (DNA): TGTGCCAGCAGCTCCCAGAGTGGCGGGAGGGCCGATTTC. Protein product: CASSSQSGGRADF.

The chain is built from TRBV5-1 and TRBJ1-1; D remains ambiguous. Between the trimmed V and J ends, which lost 3 bases and 7 bases, there was a span of 10 bases. The CDR3 consists of 12 residues. CDR1 is SGHRS, CDR2 YFSETQ, per germline. CDR3 DNA: TGCGCCAGCAGCTCGGGATGGGGTGAAGCTTTCTTT. Its translation: CASSSGWGEAFF.

The chain joins TRBV28 to TRBJ1-3; 8 bases map to TRBD1. Germline CDR1 and CDR2: MDHEN and SYDVKM. The V segment lost 6 bases and the J segment 4 bases; nucleotides outside the gene matches: 5. This CDR3 region has 14 residues. The CDR3 DNA follows: TGTGCCAGCAGCTACAGGGGGGCGGGAAACACCATATATTTT. The encoded protein is CASSYRGAGNTIYF.

This clone was observed once. This chain connects TRBV28 to TRBJ2-7; TRBD2 aligns across 10 bases. This CDR3 is 16 amino acids long. V lost 3 bases, J lost 2 bases, and 7 bases stayed unmatched. Germline CDR1 is MDHEN and CDR2 is SYDVKM. CDR3 DNA sequence: TGTGCCAGCAGTTTGGGTAGACTAGCGGGCCCCTACGAGCAGTACTTC. It codes for CASSLGRLAGPYEQYF.

In this sample, this clone turned up a few times. The J gene is TRBJ2-5, the V gene TRBV3-1 (or the pseudogene TRBV3-2), with D unclear. The CDR3 runs to 15 residues. The germline V gene has CDR1 LGHDT and CDR2 YNNKEL (reference sequence). V lost 5 bases, J lost 5 bases, and 18 bases lay in between. The CDR3 DNA reads TGTGCCAGCAGCATAAGCCCCAGAGCCGGGGAGACCCAGTACTTC. It codes for CASSISPRAGETQYF.

The V and J genes are TRBV3-1 (or the pseudogene TRBV3-2) and TRBJ2-2; 7 bases match TRBD1. This CDR3 is 19 amino acids long. Germline V lookup: CDR1 LGHDT, CDR2 YNNKEL (reference sequence). V lost 10 bases, J lost 0 bases, and 20 bases stayed unmatched. DNA of the CDR3: TGTGCCACCGTCCCCGTAATATTTGCCGGGACAGCGAACACCGGGGAGCTGTTTTTT. Its protein is CATVPVIFAGTANTGELFF.

This chain connects TRBV19 to TRBJ2-1; 9 bases line up with TRBD2. The CDR3 has 15 residues. The trim removed 7 bases at V and 4 bases at J, leaving 8 bases unmatched. Germline V lookup: CDR1 LNHDA, CDR2 SQIVND (reference sequence). The DNA for the CDR3 is TGTGCCAGTACCGAATTAGCGGGAGAGTACAATGAGCAGTTCTTC. Its protein product is CASTELAGEYNEQFF. Full variable domain (outside the CDR3, taken from reference TRBV19 and TRBJ2-1): DGGITQSPKYLFRKEGQNVTLSCEQNLNHDAMYWYRQDPGQGLRLIYYSQIVNDFQKGDIAEGYSVSREKKESFPLTVTSAQKNPTAFYLCASTELAGEYNEQFFGPGTRLTVL.